The T cell receptor beta chain under discussion was sequenced for a study of T-cell memory formation after mild COVID-19. TCRdb re-called the 5' RACE reads with MiXCR, one entry per CDR3 protein. The data show 190,000 or so distinct CDR3 sequences, under 30% seen once. This clonotype was recorded a few times. Per germline, CDR1 ENHRY and CDR2 SYGVKD. V was shortened by 3 bases and J by 4 bases, with 8 bases between the two germline ends. This CDR3 comprises 13 residues. This sequence was found in an adult woman who had mild COVID-19 (a few samples of this study predate the infection). Cell type and time point are not known. Source material: PBMCs or a T cell subset sorted from them (not recorded which). J is TRBJ2-3 and V is TRBV10-3; unclear D gene. The CDR3 coding sequence is TGTGCCATCAGTGACTCTATTGCAGATACGCAGTATTTT. It encodes CAISDSIADTQYF.